Listed below are T cell receptor beta chains from one sample, sequenced in a study of regulatory T cells in long-lasting Graves disease. TCRdb called the multiplex PCR reads again in MiXCR, with one record for every CDR3 protein. The sample lists a few hundred thousand distinct CDR3 sequences, about 15% occurring once. The same data also contributed to another study, on T cells in Graves' hyperthyroidism and ophthalmopathy.

This specimen was peripheral blood mononuclear cells (PBMCs), taken at new diagnosis, from a patient treated with antithyroid drugs. The source of these receptors is a woman aged 45 to 65 with Graves disease. The CDR3 runs from the conserved cysteine through the conserved F or W. Each record gives: D gene, J gene, clone size, V gene, CDR3 protein, CDR3 DNA. The D gene is left open where the match is weak. Not every row has a clone size; where given, it reads once, few, many or a size class.

D: TRBD1
J: TRBJ1-2
size: few
V: TRBV5-4
CDR3: CASSPRQGYLGYGYTF
DNA: TGTGCCAGCAGCCCCAGACAGGGGTACTTGGGCTATGGCTACACCTTC

D: TRBD2
J: TRBJ2-3
size: many
V: TRBV12-3/TRBV12-4
CDR3: CASRAAGTSSTDTQYF
DNA: TGTGCCAGCAGGGCCGCCGGGACTAGCAGCACAGATACGCAGTATTTT

D: -
J: TRBJ2-2
size: -
V: TRBV10-1
CDR3: CASSESRSTGELFF
DNA: TGCGCCAGCAGTGAGTCGCGAAGCACCGGGGAGCTGTTTTTT

D: TRBD2
J: TRBJ2-3
size: -
V: TRBV9
CDR3: CASSAIWAGGTDTQYF
DNA: TGTGCCAGCAGCGCGATTTGGGCGGGAGGCACAGATACGCAGTATTTT

D: TRBD2
J: TRBJ2-3
size: many
V: TRBV12-3/TRBV12-4
CDR3: CASSWGLAGGSTSTDTQYF
DNA: TGTGCCAGCAGTTGGGGACTAGCGGGTGGGAGTACTAGCACAGATACGCAGTATTTT

D: TRBD1
J: TRBJ2-7
size: few
V: TRBV18
CDR3: CASSKDRAITYEQYF
DNA: TGTGCCAGCTCAAAGGACAGGGCGATTACCTACGAGCAGTACTTC

D: TRBD2
J: TRBJ2-1
size: many
V: TRBV29-1
CDR3: CSVEAGSGGVLNEQFF
DNA: TGCAGCGTTGAAGCGGGTAGCGGGGGCGTCCTCAATGAGCAGTTCTTC

D: TRBD2
J: TRBJ2-1
size: few
V: TRBV4-2
CDR3: CASSQDSASGVYNEQFF
DNA: TGTGCCAGCAGCCAAGATTCTGCGAGCGGGGTCTACAATGAGCAGTTCTTC

D: TRBD1
J: TRBJ1-2
size: many
V: TRBV2
CDR3: CASRGTGWVIGGYTF
DNA: TGTGCCAGCAGGGGGACAGGGTGGGTTATTGGAGGCTACACCTTC

D: -
J: TRBJ2-7
size: few
V: TRBV19
CDR3: CASSATQGTYEQYF
DNA: TGTGCCAGTAGTGCGACACAGGGAACCTACGAGCAGTACTTC

D: -
J: TRBJ2-3
size: many
V: TRBV6-1
CDR3: CASSEDGLSSTDTQYF
DNA: TGTGCCAGCAGTGAAGATGGATTATCTAGCACAGATACGCAGTATTTT

D: -
J: TRBJ2-5
size: -
V: TRBV29-1
CDR3: CSVEVGYQETQYF
DNA: TGCAGCGTTGAAGTAGGGTACCAAGAGACCCAGTACTTC

D: -
J: TRBJ2-1
size: few
V: TRBV27
CDR3: CASSYRDLWGEQFF
DNA: TGTGCCAGCAGTTACCGGGACCTCTGGGGTGAGCAGTTCTTC

D: -
J: TRBJ2-1
size: many
V: TRBV13
CDR3: CASSLSSGNEQFF
DNA: TGTGCCAGCAGTCTTAGTTCGGGCAATGAGCAGTTCTTC

D: TRBD1
J: TRBJ2-7
size: many
V: TRBV10-3
CDR3: CAISEQGQQYF
DNA: TGTGCCATCAGCGAACAGGGGCAGCAGTACTTC

D: TRBD2
J: TRBJ2-1
size: -
V: TRBV27
CDR3: CASSTSGRSYNEQFF
DNA: TGTGCCAGCAGTACGAGCGGGAGGTCCTACAATGAGCAGTTCTTC

D: -
J: TRBJ1-5
size: many
V: TRBV19
CDR3: CAGSEASGNQPQHF
DNA: TGTGCCGGCAGCGAGGCCAGTGGCAATCAGCCCCAGCATTTT

D: TRBD2
J: TRBJ2-7
size: -
V: TRBV9
CDR3: CASSVGTSAQHSYEQYF
DNA: TGTGCCAGCAGCGTAGGGACTAGCGCACAACATTCCTACGAGCAGTACTTC

D: TRBD1
J: TRBJ2-2
size: many
V: TRBV14
CDR3: CASSRTGDTGELFF
DNA: TGTGCCAGCAGCCGAACAGGGGACACCGGGGAGCTGTTTTTT

D: TRBD1
J: TRBJ2-1
size: few
V: TRBV11-2
CDR3: CASSTNRGSYNEQFF
DNA: TGTGCCAGCAGCACCAACAGGGGTTCCTACAATGAGCAGTTCTTC

D: TRBD1
J: TRBJ1-1
size: few
V: TRBV5-1
CDR3: CASSLAPSGTGIEAFF
DNA: TGCGCCAGCAGCTTGGCCCCCTCCGGGACAGGGATTGAAGCTTTCTTT

D: TRBD1
J: TRBJ1-3
size: few
V: TRBV28
CDR3: CASSSYRGPEGTIYF
DNA: TGTGCCAGCAGTTCCTACAGGGGGCCAGAGGGCACCATATATTTT

D: -
J: TRBJ2-1
size: few
V: TRBV30
CDR3: CAWGDSRSSYNEQFF
DNA: TGTGCCTGGGGGGACTCCAGGAGCTCCTACAATGAGCAGTTCTTC

D: TRBD2
J: TRBJ2-5
size: -
V: TRBV25-1
CDR3: CASSQGLAGRETQYF
DNA: TGTGCCAGCAGCCAGGGACTAGCGGGCAGAGAGACCCAGTACTTC

D: -
J: TRBJ2-6
size: -
V: TRBV10-3
CDR3: CAISASSGANVLTF
DNA: TGTGCCATCAGTGCGTCTTCGGGGGCCAACGTCCTGACTTTC

D: -
J: TRBJ1-1
size: many
V: TRBV6-1
CDR3: CASSEVGRNTEAFF
DNA: TGTGCCAGCAGTGAAGTGGGAAGGAACACTGAAGCTTTCTTT

D: TRBD1
J: TRBJ2-3
size: many
V: TRBV6-5
CDR3: CASSYSGTGDPDTQYF
DNA: TGTGCCAGCAGTTACTCGGGGACAGGGGATCCAGATACGCAGTATTTT

D: -
J: TRBJ2-5
size: few
V: TRBV28
CDR3: CASTSRTGGAGRQETQYF
DNA: TGTGCCAGCACCTCCAGAACGGGCGGGGCGGGACGACAAGAGACCCAGTACTTC

D: -
J: TRBJ1-5
size: many
V: TRBV3-1
CDR3: CASSLTDNQPQHF
DNA: TGTGCCAGCAGCCTGACGGACAATCAGCCCCAGCATTTT